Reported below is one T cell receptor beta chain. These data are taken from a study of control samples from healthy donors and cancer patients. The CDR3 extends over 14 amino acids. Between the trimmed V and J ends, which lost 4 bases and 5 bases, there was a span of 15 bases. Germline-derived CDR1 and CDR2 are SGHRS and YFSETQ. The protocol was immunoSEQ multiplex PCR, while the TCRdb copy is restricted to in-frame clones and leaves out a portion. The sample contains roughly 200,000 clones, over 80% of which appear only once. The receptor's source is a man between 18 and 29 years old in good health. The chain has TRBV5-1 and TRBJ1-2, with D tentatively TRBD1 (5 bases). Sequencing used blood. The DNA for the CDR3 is TGCGCCAGCAGCCCCCGGGACGGTCGTTATGGCTACACCTTC. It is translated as CASSPRDGRYGYTF. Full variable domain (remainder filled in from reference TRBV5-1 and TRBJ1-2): KAGVTQTPRYLIKTRGQQVTLSCSPISGHRSVSWYQQTPGQGLQFLFEYFSETQRNKGNFPGRFSGRQFSNSRSEMNVSTLELGDSALYLCASSPRDGRYGYTFGSGTRLTVV.